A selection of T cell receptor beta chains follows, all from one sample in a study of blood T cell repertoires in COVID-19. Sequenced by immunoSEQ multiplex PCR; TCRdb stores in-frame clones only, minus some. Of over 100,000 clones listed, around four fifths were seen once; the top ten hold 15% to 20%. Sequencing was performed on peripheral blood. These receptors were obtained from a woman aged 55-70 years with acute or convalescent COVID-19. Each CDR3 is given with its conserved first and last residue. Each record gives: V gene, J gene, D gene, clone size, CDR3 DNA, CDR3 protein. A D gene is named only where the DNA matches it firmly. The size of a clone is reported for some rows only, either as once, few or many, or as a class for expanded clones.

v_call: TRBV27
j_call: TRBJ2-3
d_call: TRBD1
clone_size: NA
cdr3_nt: TGTGCCAGCAGTTTATCGGACAGGAGTACAGATACGCAGTATTTT
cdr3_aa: CASSLSDRSTDTQYF

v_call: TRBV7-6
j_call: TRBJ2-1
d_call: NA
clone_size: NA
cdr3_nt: TGTGCCAGCAGCCCGTTAGGGGGAGGGCCCTCTCAAAATGAGCAGTTCTTC
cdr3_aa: CASSPLGGGPSQNEQFF

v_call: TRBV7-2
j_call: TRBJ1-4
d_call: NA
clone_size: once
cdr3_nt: TGTGCCAGCAGCTTAGCGGGGAGGACAACTAATGAAAAACTGTTTTTT
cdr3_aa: CASSLAGRTTNEKLFF

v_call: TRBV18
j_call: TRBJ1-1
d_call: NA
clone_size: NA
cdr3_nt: TGTGCCAGCTCACCACTGGAGGGTAGGACTGAAGCTTTCTTT
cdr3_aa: CASSPLEGRTEAFF

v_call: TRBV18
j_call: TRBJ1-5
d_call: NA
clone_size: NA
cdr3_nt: TGTGCCAGCTCACCAACAGACCTGAATCAGCCCCAGCATTTT
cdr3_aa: CASSPTDLNQPQHF

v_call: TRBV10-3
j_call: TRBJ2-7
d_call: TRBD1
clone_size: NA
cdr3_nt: TGTGCCATCAGGGGACAGGAGGCCGCCTACGAGCAGTACTTC
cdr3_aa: CAIRGQEAAYEQYF

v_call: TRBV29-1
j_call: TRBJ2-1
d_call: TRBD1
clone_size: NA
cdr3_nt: TGCAGCGTAGCCAAGGGGGCGGGTTCCTACAATGAGCAGTTCTTC
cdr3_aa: CSVAKGAGSYNEQFF

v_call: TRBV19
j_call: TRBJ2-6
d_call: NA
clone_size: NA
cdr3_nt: TGTGCCAGTTCAGACAGATCTGGGGCCAACGTCCTGACTTTC
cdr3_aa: CASSDRSGANVLTF

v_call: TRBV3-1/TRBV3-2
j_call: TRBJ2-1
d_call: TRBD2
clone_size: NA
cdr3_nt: TGTGCCAGCAGCCGCGGCCTAGCGGGCCGATACAATGAGCAGTTCTTC
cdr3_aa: CASSRGLAGRYNEQFF

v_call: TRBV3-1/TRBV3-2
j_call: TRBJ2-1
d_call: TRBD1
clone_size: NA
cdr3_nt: TGTGCCAGCAGCCGCACGGGACAGGGCAATGAGCAGTTCTTC
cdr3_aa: CASSRTGQGNEQFF

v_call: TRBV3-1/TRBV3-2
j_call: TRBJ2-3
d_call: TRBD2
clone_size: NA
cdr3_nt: TGTGCCAGCCGACAGCGGGGGTACACAGATACGCAGTATTTT
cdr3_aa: CASRQRGYTDTQYF

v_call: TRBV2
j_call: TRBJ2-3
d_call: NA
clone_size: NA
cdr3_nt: TGTGCCAGCGGGAGGGGGATACGCACAGATACGCAGTATTTT
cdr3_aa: CASGRGIRTDTQYF

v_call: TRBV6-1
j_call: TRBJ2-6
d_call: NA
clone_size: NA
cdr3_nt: TGTGCCAGCAGTGCCGAGGGGACAACCAGAATCTCTGGGGCCAACGTCCTGACTTTC
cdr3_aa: CASSAEGTTRISGANVLTF

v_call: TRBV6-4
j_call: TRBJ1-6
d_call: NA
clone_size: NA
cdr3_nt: TGTGCCAGCAGTGAAGGAGACAGCATCGGCTCACCCCTCCACTTT
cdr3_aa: CASSEGDSIGSPLHF

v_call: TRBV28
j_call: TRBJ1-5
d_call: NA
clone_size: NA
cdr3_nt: TGTGCCAGCAAGGTCACGGGGGATGGCAATCAGCCCCAGCATTTT
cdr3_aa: CASKVTGDGNQPQHF

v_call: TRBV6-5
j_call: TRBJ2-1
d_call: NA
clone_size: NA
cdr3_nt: TGTGCCAGCACCAAATCGGAGTCCGGTTTGCAGTTCTTC
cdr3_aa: CASTKSESGLQFF

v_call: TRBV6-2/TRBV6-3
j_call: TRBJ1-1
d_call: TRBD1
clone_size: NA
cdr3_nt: TGTGCCAGCAGTTCCGGGACAGGGGTCGCGAACACTGAAGCTTTCTTT
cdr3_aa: CASSSGTGVANTEAFF

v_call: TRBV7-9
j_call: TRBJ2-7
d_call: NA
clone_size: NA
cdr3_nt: TGTGCCAGCAGGCTTCAGGGGTCGGGCTCCTACGAGCAGTACTTC
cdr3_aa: CASRLQGSGSYEQYF

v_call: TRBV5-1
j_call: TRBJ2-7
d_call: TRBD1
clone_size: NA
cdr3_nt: TGCGCCAGCAGCCCGCCCGGGACAGGGTACGACGAGCAGTACTTC
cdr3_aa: CASSPPGTGYDEQYF

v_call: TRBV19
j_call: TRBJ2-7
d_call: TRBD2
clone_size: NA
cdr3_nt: TGTGCCAGTAGTAAACGGGAGGGCCCCTACGAGCAGTACTTC
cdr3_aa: CASSKREGPYEQYF

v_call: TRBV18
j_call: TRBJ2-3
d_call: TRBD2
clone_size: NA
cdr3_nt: TGTGCCAGCTCACCACGGCTAGCGGAGGAGATCAGCACAGATACGCAGTATTTT
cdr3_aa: CASSPRLAEEISTDTQYF

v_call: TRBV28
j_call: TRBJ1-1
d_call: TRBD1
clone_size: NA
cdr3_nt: TGTGCCAGCAGGCGGCAGGGGGTCGCTGAAGCTTTCTTT
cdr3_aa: CASRRQGVAEAFF

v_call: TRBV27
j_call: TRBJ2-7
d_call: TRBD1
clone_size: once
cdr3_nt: TGTGCCAGCAGTATCGGACAGGGAAGGGGCGAGCAGTACTTC
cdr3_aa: CASSIGQGRGEQYF